This TCR beta chain originates from a study of shared clonotypes between healthy human individuals. Study-wide context: Participating donors consisted of two women and a few men aged 18 to 49.

CDR3 length: 14 amino acids. The V end lost 5 bases, the J end lost 5 bases, and 15 bases lay between the germline ends. CDR1 and CDR2 (germline): MDHEN, SYDVKM. Repertoires were generated with immunoSEQ multiplex PCR, while TCRdb's copy carries only in-frame clones and drops some. Seen here are roughly 450,000 clones, around 79% observed once, and the top ten hold 13%. This TCR came from a woman aged 40 to 50 in good health. Some clones in this sample may be carry-over from other donors' samples. The sequencing sample was made of PBMCs. V gene TRBV28 combines with J gene TRBJ2-5; D may be TRBD1 (6 bases). The CDR3 here is CASSGNRVGETQYF. The CDR3 DNA reads TGTGCCAGCAGTGGAAACAGGGTTGGGGAGACCCAGTACTTC. The whole variable domain, remainder taken from reference TRBV28 and TRBJ2-5, is DVKVTQSSRYLVKRTGEKVFLECVQDMDHENMFWYRQDPGLGLRLIYFSYDVKMKEKGDIPEGYSVSREKKERFSLILESASTNQTSMYLCASSGNRVGETQYFGPGTRLLVL.